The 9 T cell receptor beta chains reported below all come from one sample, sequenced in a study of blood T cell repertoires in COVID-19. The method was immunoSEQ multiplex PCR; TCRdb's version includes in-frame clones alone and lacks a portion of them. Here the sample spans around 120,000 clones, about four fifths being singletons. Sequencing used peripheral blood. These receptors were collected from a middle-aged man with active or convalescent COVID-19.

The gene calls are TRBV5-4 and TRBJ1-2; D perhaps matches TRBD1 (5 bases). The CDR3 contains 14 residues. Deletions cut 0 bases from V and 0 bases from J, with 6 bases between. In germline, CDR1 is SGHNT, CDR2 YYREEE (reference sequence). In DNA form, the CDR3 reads TGTGCCAGCAGCTTGGCGGGGGCTAACTATGGCTACACCTTC. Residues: CASSLAGANYGYTF.

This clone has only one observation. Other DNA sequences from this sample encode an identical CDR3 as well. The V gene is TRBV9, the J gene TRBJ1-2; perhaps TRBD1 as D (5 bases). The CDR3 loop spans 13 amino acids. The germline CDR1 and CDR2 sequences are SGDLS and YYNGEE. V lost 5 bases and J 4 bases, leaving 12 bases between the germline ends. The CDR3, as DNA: TGTGCCAGCAGTGGACAAGGCGGCTATGGCTACACCTTC. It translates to CASSGQGGYGYTF.

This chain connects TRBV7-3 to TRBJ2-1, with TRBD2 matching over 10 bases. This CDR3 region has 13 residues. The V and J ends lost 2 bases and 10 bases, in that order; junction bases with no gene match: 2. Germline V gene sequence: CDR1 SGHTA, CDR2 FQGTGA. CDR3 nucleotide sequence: TGTGCCAGCAGCTTAGAACTAGCGGGGGAGCAGTTCTTC. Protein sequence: CASSLELAGEQFF. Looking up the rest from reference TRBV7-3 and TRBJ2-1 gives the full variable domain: GAGVSQTPSNKVTEKGKYVELRCDPISGHTALYWYRQSLGQGPEFLIYFQGTGAADDSGLPNDRFFAVRPEGSVSTLKIQRTERGDSAVYLCASSLELAGEQFFGPGTRLTVL.

The CDR3 bases are TGTGCCAGCAGTAGGACAAGCCCCTACGAGCAGTACTTC. This gives the protein CASSRTSPYEQYF. The chain uses TRBV12-3 or TRBV12-4 and TRBJ2-7, with a weak D call TRBD1 (5 bases). The CDR3 extends over 13 amino acids. Trimming cost V 5 bases and J 2 bases, with 10 bases left between them.

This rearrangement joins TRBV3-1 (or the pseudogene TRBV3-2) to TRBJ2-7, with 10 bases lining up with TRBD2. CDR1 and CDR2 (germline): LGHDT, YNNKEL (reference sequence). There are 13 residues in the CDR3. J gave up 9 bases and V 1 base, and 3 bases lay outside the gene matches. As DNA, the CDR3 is TGTGCCAGCAGCCAAGGGCTAGCGGGGGTGCAGTACTTC. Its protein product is CASSQGLAGVQYF.

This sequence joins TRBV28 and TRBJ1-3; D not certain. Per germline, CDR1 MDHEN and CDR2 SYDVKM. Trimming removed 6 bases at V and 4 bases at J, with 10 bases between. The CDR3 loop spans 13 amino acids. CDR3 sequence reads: CASRGGSGNTIYF. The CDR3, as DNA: TGTGCCAGCAGGGGAGGCTCCGGAAACACCATATATTTT. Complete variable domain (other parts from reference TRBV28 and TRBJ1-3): DVKVTQSSRYLVKRTGEKVFLECVQDMDHENMFWYRQDPGLGLRLIYFSYDVKMKEKGDIPEGYSVSREKKERFSLILESASTNQTSMYLCASRGGSGNTIYFGEGSWLTVV.

As DNA, the CDR3 is TGTGCCAGTAGCCGAACAGGGGGCGCGAGGACTGAAGCTTTCTTT. As protein: CASSRTGGARTEAFF. The J gene is TRBJ1-1, the V gene TRBV19; 9 bases map to TRBD1. The CDR3 length is 15 residues. V dropped 6 bases and J dropped 5; count of bases not matched to a gene: 10. Germline-derived CDR1 and CDR2 are LNHDA and SQIVND (reference sequence).

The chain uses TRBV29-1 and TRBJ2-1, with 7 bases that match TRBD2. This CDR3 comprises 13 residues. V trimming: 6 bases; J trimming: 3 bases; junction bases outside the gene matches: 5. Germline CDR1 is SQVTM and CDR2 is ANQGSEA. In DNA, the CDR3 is TGCAGCGTGAGGAGCGGGAACTACAATGAGCAGTTCTTC. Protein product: CSVRSGNYNEQFF.

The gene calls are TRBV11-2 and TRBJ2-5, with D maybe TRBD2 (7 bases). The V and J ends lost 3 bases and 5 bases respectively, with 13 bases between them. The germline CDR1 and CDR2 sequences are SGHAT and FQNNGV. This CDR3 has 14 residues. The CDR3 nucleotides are TGTGCCAGCAGCTTTTGGGGGGGCCATGAGACCCAGTACTTC. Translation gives CASSFWGGHETQYF.